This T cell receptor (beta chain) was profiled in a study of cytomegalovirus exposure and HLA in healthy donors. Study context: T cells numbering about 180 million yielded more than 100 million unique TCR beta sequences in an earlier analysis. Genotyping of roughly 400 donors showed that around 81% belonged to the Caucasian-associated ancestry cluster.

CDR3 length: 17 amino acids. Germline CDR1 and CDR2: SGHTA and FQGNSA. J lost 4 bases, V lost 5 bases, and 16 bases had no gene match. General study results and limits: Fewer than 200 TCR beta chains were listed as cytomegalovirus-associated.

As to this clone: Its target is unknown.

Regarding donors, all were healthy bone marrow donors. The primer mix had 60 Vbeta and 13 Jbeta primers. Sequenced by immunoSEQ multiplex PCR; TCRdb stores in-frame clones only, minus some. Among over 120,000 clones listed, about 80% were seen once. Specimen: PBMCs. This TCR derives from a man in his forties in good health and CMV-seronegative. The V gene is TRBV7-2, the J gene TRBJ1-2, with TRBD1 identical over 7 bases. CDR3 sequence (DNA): TGTGCCAGCAGCGTAGTGGGTCAGGCGACAGGGTCCTATGGCTACACCTTC. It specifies CASSVVGQATGSYGYTF.